These 17 T cell receptor beta chains came from one sample sequenced in a study of monozygotic twins with inflammatory bowel disease. Each CDR3 protein gets one entry in TCRdb, which reprocessed the 5' RACE reads and gives no DNA. Seen in this sample are approximately 210,000 distinct CDR3 sequences; the ten most common clones hold less than 9%. Specimen: blood. These receptors all come from a human donor with ulcerative colitis or Crohn's disease, or a healthy co-twin of an affected twin (not recorded which).

The chain combines TRBV27 with TRBJ1-1; TCRdb gives TRBD1 as the D gene, but with no DNA this cannot be confirmed. The CDR3 is made up of 16 amino acids. Germline V gene data show CDR1 as MNHEY and CDR2 as SMNVEV (reference sequence). The CDR3 protein is CASSSLTGGLYTEAFF.

The rearrangement joins TRBV27 to TRBJ1-1. The germline CDR1 and CDR2 sequences are MNHEY and SMNVEV (reference sequence). CDR3 length: 12 amino acids. CDR3 amino acids: CASSTRETEAFF.

The J gene is TRBJ1-3, the V gene TRBV5-1; the TCRdb D gene call, TRBD1, has no DNA to confirm it. Per germline, CDR1 SGHRS and CDR2 YFSETQ. The CDR3 spans 15 residues. CDR3 region: CASSSTGQGRNTIYF. The full variable domain, its missing parts supplied by reference TRBV5-1 and TRBJ1-3, is KAGVTQTPRYLIKTRGQQVTLSCSPISGHRSVSWYQQTPGQGLQFLFEYFSETQRNKGNFPGRFSGRQFSNSRSEMNVSTLELGDSALYLCASSSTGQGRNTIYFGEGSWLTVV.

The genes are TRBV5-1 and TRBJ1-1. Germline V gene sequence: CDR1 SGHRS, CDR2 YFSETQ. The CDR3 totals 17 residues. The CDR3 protein is CASSLGAGPPMNTEAFF. Based on the CDR3 plus reference TRBV5-1 and TRBJ1-1, the full variable domain is KAGVTQTPRYLIKTRGQQVTLSCSPISGHRSVSWYQQTPGQGLQFLFEYFSETQRNKGNFPGRFSGRQFSNSRSEMNVSTLELGDSALYLCASSLGAGPPMNTEAFFGQGTRLTVV.

The V gene is TRBV6-1, the J gene TRBJ1-3. Germline assignment: CDR1 MNHNS and CDR2 SASEGT. There are 16 residues in the CDR3. CDR3 in amino acids: CASTPSGGFGGNTIYF.

V gene TRBV29-1 combines with J gene TRBJ2-1; TCRdb selects TRBD1, and the lack of DNA leaves this call unchecked. Germline CDR1 reads SQVTM; CDR2 reads ANQGSEA. This CDR3 has 14 amino acids. CDR3 protein: CSSNKGPDYNEQFF.

Here the CDR3 reads CASSSGGAGTDTQYF. This chain uses TRBV6-5 with TRBJ2-3; TCRdb calls TRBD1, which cannot be checked without DNA. CDR3 length: 15 amino acids. The germline gives CDR1 MNHEY, CDR2 SVGAGI.

J is TRBJ2-2 and V is TRBV10-3; without DNA, the TCRdb call of TRBD1 cannot be checked. CDR3 length: 14 residues. Germline-derived CDR1 and CDR2 are ENHRY and SYGVKD. This CDR3 reads CAIKWGENTGELFF.

This rearrangement joins TRBV2 to TRBJ1-5. This CDR3 contains 13 residues. The germline V gene has CDR1 SNHLY and CDR2 FYNNEI. CDR3 loop: CASNAQGNQPQHF. The whole variable domain, remainder taken from reference TRBV2 and TRBJ1-5, is EPEVTQTPSHQVTQMGQEVILRCVPISNHLYFYWYRQILGQKVEFLVSFYNNEISEKSEIFDDQFSVERPDGSNFTLKIRSTKLEDSAMYFCASNAQGNQPQHFGDGTRLSIL.

The chain uses TRBV30 and TRBJ1-1. Per germline, CDR1 GTSNPN and CDR2 SVGIG (reference sequence). There are 15 residues in the CDR3. CDR3 protein: CARTALQGGSTEAFF. Full variable domain (rest looked up from reference TRBV30 and TRBJ1-1): SQTIHQWPATLVQPVGSPLSLECTVEGTSNPNLYWYRQAAGRGLQLLFYSVGIGQISSEVPQNLSASRPQDRQFILSSKKLLLSDSGFYLCARTALQGGSTEAFFGQGTRLTVV.

The rearrangement uses TRBV20-1 and TRBJ2-1; TCRdb calls TRBD1, which cannot be checked without DNA. The germline gives CDR1 DFQATT, CDR2 SNEGSKA (reference sequence). The CDR3 covers 14 residues. This chain's CDR3 is CSASGWGDPNEQFF.

The rearrangement joins TRBV4-3 to TRBJ2-7. In germline, CDR1 is LGHNA, CDR2 YSLEER. This CDR3 has 16 residues. CDR3 residues: CASSQEPQLYSYEQYF.

The chain employs TRBV4-2 and TRBJ1-1; TCRdb designates TRBD1, a call that cannot be tested without DNA. From germline, CDR1 is LGHNA and CDR2 YNFKEQ. CDR3 length: 14 residues. CDR3 sequence reads: CASSQVQGDTEAFF.

The V and J genes are TRBV15 and TRBJ2-5. The CDR3 has 12 amino acids. CDR1 and CDR2 from the germline V gene are LNHNV and YYDKDF (reference sequence). The CDR3 sequence is CATSRGKETQYF.

The gene calls are TRBV19 and TRBJ1-2; TCRdb lists TRBD1, though no DNA is available to test this call. Germline CDR1 and CDR2: LNHDA and SQIVND (reference sequence). This CDR3 contains 14 residues. The CDR3 here is CASSPRQLYVGYTF.

The CDR3 here is CASSFFTGELSYEQYF. The gene calls are TRBV11-2 and TRBJ2-7. The CDR3 spans 16 residues. The V gene's germline CDR1 is SGHAT and CDR2 FQNNGV. Full variable domain (remainder filled in from reference TRBV11-2 and TRBJ2-7): EAGVAQSPRYKIIEKRQSVAFWCNPISGHATLYWYQQILGQGPKLLIQFQNNGVVDDSQLPKDRFSAERLKGVDSTLKIQPAKLEDSAVYLCASSFFTGELSYEQYFGPGTRLTVT.

The CDR3 loop is CASSLMTVETEAFF. The chain uses TRBV5-1 and TRBJ1-1; TCRdb's assignment of TRBD1 cannot be checked, as there is no DNA. Germline CDR1 SGHRS, CDR2 YFSETQ. This CDR3 region has 14 residues.